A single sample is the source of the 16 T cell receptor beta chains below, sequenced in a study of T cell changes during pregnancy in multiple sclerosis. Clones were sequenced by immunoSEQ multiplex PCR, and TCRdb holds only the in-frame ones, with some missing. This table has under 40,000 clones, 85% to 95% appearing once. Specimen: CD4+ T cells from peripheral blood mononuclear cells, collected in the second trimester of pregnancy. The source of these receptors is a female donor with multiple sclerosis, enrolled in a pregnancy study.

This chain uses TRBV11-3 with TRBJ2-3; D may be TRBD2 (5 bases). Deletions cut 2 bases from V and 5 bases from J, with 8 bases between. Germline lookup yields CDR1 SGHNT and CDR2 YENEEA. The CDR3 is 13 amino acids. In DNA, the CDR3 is TGTGCCAGCAGCTTACCCGCGGGAGATACGCAGTATTTT. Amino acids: CASSLPAGDTQYF.

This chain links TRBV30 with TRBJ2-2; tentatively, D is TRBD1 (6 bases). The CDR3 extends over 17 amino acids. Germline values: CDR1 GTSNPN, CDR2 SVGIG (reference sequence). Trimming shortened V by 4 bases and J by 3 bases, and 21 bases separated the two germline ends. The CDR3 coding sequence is TGTGCCTGGAATACCCTCCTACGGGACAAAGACACCGGGGAGCTGTTTTTT. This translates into CAWNTLLRDKDTGELFF. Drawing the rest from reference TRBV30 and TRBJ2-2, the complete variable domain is SQTIHQWPATLVQPVGSPLSLECTVEGTSNPNLYWYRQAAGRGLQLLFYSVGIGQISSEVPQNLSASRPQDRQFILSSKKLLLSDSGFYLCAWNTLLRDKDTGELFFGEGSRLTVL.

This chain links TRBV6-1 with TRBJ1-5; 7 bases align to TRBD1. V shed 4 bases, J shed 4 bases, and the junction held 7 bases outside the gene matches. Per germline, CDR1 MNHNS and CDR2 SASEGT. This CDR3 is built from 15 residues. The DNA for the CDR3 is TGTGCCAGCAGTGTCCGGGACAGACCGAATCAGCCCCAGCATTTT. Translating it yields CASSVRDRPNQPQHF.

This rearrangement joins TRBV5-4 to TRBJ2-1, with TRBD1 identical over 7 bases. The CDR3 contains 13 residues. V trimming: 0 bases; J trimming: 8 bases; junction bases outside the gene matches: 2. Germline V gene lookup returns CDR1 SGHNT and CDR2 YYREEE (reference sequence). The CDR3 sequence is CASSLGQGDEQFF. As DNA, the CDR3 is TGTGCCAGCAGCTTGGGACAGGGTGATGAGCAGTTCTTC.

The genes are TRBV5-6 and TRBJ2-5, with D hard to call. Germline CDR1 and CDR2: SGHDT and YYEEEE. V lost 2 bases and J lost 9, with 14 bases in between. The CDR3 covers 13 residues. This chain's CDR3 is CASSLEYPSAQYF. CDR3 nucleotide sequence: TGTGCCAGCAGCTTAGAGTACCCCTCGGCCCAGTACTTC.

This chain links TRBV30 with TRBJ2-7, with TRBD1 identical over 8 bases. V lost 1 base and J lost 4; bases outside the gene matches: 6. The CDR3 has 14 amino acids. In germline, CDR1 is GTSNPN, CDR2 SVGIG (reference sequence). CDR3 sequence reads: CAWSGQGSLYEQYF. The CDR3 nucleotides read TGTGCCTGGAGTGGACAGGGGAGTCTTTACGAGCAGTACTTC.

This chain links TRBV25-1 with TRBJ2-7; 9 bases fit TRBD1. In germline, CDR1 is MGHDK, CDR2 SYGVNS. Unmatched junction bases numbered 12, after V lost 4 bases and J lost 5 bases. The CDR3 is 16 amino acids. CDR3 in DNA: TGTGCCAGCAGTGGGGGAAAGGGACAGGGTCTCCACGAGCAGTACTTC. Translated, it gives CASSGGKGQGLHEQYF.

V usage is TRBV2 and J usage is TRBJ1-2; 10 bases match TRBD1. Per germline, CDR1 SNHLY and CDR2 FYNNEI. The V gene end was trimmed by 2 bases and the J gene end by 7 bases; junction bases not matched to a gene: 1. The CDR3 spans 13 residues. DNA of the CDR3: TGTGCCAGCAGTGAACGGACAGGGGGTGGCTACACCTTC. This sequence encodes CASSERTGGGYTF.

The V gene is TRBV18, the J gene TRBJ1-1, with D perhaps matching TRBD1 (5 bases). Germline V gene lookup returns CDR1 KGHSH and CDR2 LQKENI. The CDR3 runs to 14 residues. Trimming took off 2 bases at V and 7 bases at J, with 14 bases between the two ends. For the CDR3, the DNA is TGTGCCAGCTCACCAGGAGCAGGGCGAAATGAAGCTTTCTTT. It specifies CASSPGAGRNEAFF.

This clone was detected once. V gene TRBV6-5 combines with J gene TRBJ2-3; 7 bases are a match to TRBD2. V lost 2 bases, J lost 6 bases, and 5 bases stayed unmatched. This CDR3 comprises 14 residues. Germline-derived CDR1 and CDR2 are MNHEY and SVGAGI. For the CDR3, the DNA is TGTGCCAGCAGTTACGGACGGGGGGTGGATACGCAGTATTTT. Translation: CASSYGRGVDTQYF.

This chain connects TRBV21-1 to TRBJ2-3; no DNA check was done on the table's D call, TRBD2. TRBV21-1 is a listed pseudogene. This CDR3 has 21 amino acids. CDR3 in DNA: TGTGCCAGCAGCAAAAGGGACCGAACTAGCGGGATCGGAGCGGGGCCAGATACGCAGTATTTT. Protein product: CASSKRDRTSGIGAGPDTQYF.

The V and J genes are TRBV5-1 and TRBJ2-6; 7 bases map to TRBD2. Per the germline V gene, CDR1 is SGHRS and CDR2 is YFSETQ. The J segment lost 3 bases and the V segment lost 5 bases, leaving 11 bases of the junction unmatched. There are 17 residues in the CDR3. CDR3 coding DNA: TGCGCCAGCAGTTACGGCGGGGGTTCGGGTGGGGCCAACGTCCTGACTTTC. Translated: CASSYGGGSGGANVLTF. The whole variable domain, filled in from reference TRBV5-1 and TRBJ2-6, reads KAGVTQTPRYLIKTRGQQVTLSCSPISGHRSVSWYQQTPGQGLQFLFEYFSETQRNKGNFPGRFSGRQFSNSRSEMNVSTLELGDSALYLCASSYGGGSGGANVLTFGAGSRLTVL.

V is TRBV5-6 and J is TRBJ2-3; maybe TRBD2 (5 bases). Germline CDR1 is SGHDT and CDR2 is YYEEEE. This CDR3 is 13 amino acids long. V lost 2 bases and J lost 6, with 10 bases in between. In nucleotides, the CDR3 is TGTGCCAGCAGCTTAGGGAGTGCGGATACGCAGTATTTT. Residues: CASSLGSADTQYF. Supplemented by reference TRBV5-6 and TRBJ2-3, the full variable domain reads DAGVTQSPTHLIKTRGQQVTLRCSPKSGHDTVSWYQQALGQGPQFIFQYYEEEERQRGNFPDRFSGHQFPNYSSELNVNALLLGDSALYLCASSLGSADTQYFGPGTRLTVL.

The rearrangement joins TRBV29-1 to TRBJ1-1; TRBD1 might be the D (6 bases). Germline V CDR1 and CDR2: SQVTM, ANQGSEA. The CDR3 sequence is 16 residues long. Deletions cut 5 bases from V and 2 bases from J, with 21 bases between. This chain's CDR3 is CSVTRSTGQLNTEAFF. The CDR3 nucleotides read TGCAGCGTTACCCGATCAACAGGACAGTTAAACACTGAAGCTTTCTTT.

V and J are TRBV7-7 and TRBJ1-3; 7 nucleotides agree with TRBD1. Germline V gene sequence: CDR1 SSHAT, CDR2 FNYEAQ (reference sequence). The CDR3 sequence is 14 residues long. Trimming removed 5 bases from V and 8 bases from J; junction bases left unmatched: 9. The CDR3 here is CASSPTGVGDTIYF. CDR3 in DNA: TGTGCCAGCAGCCCTACAGGGGTCGGGGACACCATATATTTT. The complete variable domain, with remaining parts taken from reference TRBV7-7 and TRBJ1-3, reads GAGVSQSPRYKVTKRGQDVTLRCDPISSHATLYWYQQALGQGPEFLTYFNYEAQPDKSGLPSDRFSAERPEGSISTLTIQRTEQRDSAMYRCASSPTGVGDTIYFGEGSWLTVV.

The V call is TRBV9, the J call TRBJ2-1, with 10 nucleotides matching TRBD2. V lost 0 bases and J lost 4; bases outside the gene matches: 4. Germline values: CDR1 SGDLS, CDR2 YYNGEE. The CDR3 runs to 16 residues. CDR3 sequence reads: CASSVDPSGGYNEQFF. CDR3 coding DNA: TGTGCCAGCAGCGTAGACCCTAGCGGGGGTTACAATGAGCAGTTCTTC.